The sample holds a few counts of the clone carrying this T cell receptor beta chain. Antigen specificity is unknown. Deletions cut 9 bases from V and 5 bases from J, with 16 bases between. The CDR3 is made up of 14 amino acids. Per the germline V gene, CDR1 is LNHDA and CDR2 is SQIVND (reference sequence). The sample originates from a study of T cell repertoires in cytomegalovirus infection. Study-wide context: A matching HLA type, together with CMV infection, was signaled by public TCR beta signatures.

MiXCR was run by TCRdb on the reads, yielding one entry per CDR3 protein. The sample has hundreds of thousands of distinct CDR3 sequences; approximately 32% are singletons. The sequence was collected from a human donor in good health (CMV status not recorded). Some clones in this sample may be carry-over from other donors' samples. This rearrangement joins TRBV19 to TRBJ2-2, with D perhaps matching TRBD2 (7 bases). Material: cultured CD8+ T cells from PBMCs, obtained from culture after CMV antigen stimulation. The CDR3 bases are TGTGCCAGCAGTCCGGGGGGCTGGACCGGGGAGCTGTTTTTT. Residues: CASSPGGWTGELFF.